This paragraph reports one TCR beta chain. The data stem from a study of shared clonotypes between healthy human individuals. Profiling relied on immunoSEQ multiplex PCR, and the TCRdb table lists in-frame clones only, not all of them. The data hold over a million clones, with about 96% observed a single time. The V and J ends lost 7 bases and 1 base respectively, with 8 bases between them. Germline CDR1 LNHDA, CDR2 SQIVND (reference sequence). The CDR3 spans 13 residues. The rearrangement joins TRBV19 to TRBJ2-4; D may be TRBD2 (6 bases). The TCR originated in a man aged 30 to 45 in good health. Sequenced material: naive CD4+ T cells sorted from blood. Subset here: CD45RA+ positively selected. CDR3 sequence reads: CASNRGAKNIQYF. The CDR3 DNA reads TGTGCCAGTAATCGGGGGGCCAAAAACATTCAGTACTTC.